The TCR beta chain under discussion was sequenced for a study of T cells of healthy individuals. Germline V gene lookup returns CDR1 SGHKS and CDR2 YYEKEE (reference sequence). The CDR3 contains 15 residues. Trimming cost V 5 bases and J 9 bases; bases outside gene matches: 12. TCRdb redid the calling of the 5' RACE reads with MiXCR, one entry per CDR3 protein. In the table there are about 41,000 distinct CDR3 sequences, 3.5% to 5.5% of which are singletons. Judged by abundance, this clonotype is medium-sized. The rearrangement links TRBV5-5 to TRBJ2-1, with 9 positions matching TRBD2. The TCR originated in a human donor in good health. The chain's CDR3 is CASSLLRGGRAEQFF. As DNA, the CDR3 is TGTGCCAGCAGTCTATTGCGGGGGGGCCGGGCTGAGCAGTTCTTC. The full variable domain, with the rest looked up from reference TRBV5-5 and TRBJ2-1, is DAGVTQSPTHLIKTRGQQVTLRCSPISGHKSVSWYQQVLGQGPQFIFQYYEKEERGRGNFPDRFSARQFPNYSSELNVNALLLGDSALYLCASSLLRGGRAEQFFGPGTRLTVL.